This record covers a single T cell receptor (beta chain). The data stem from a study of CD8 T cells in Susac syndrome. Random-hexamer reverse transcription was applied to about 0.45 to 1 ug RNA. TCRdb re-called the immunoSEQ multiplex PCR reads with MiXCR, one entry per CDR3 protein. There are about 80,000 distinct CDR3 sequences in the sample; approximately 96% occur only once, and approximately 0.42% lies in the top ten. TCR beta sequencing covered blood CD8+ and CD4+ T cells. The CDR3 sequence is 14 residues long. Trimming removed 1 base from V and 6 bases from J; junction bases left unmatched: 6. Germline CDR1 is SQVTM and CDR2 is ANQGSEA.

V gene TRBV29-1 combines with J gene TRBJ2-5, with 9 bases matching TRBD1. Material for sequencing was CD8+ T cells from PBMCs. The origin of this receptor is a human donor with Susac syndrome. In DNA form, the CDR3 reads TGCAGCGTTGAAGTGTTCGGGACAGGGAAGACCCAGTACTTC. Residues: CSVEVFGTGKTQYF.